Presented here are 5 T cell receptor beta chains from one specimen sequenced in a study of blood T cell repertoires in COVID-19. Measured with immunoSEQ multiplex PCR; TCRdb has only the in-frame clones, and not every one. Of some 170,000 clones listed, more than 80% were seen once; the top ten hold 6.2%. What was sequenced was PBMCs or T cells enriched from blood (not recorded which). Source of these receptors: a man aged 35-49 years who had recovered from COVID-19.

This clone was seen repeatedly, ten times or more. V is TRBV29-1 and J is TRBJ2-2, with TRBD1 matching over 7 bases. CDR3 length: 15 residues. J gave up 1 base and V 2 bases, and 4 bases lay outside the gene matches. Germline CDR1 and CDR2: SQVTM and ANQGSEA. The CDR3 DNA reads as TGCAGCGTTGAAAGGAGGACAGGGAACACCGGGGAGCTGTTTTTT. It translates to CSVERRTGNTGELFF.

The chain links TRBV5-1 to TRBJ1-1, with 8 nucleotides matching TRBD1. The germline gives CDR1 SGHRS, CDR2 YFSETQ. The CDR3 spans 16 residues. Trimming at V came to 4 bases and at J to 5 bases, leaving 13 bases not matched to a gene. CDR3 DNA sequence: TGCGCCAGCAGCGCCTCCCTCGGACAGGGTGAAACTGAAGCTTTCTTT. Its protein product is CASSASLGQGETEAFF.

The genes are TRBV30 and TRBJ2-2; D not certain. V dropped 0 bases and J dropped 7 bases, with 9 bases sitting between them. Germline assignment: CDR1 GTSNPN and CDR2 SVGIG (reference sequence). The CDR3 contains 13 residues. The DNA for the CDR3 is TGTGCCTGGAGTGTGAACGGTTTCGGGGAGCTGTTTTTT. It encodes CAWSVNGFGELFF.

The chain links TRBV14 to TRBJ1-1; D gene uncertain. The germline CDR1 and CDR2 sequences are SGHDN and FVKESK. V lost 1 base to trimming and J lost 0 bases, with 9 bases between them. CDR3 length equals 15 residues. CDR3 amino acids: CASSQVWPMNTEAFF. The CDR3 DNA reads as TGTGCCAGCAGCCAAGTTTGGCCCATGAACACTGAAGCTTTCTTT. The whole variable domain, remainder taken from reference TRBV14 and TRBJ1-1, is EAGVTQFPSHSVIEKGQTVTLRCDPISGHDNLYWYRRVMGKEIKFLLHFVKESKQDESGMPNNRFLAERTGGTYSTLKVQPAELEDSGVYFCASSQVWPMNTEAFFGQGTRLTVV.

The rearrangement uses TRBV7-9 and TRBJ1-5, with 8 bases aligning to TRBD1. V was pared by 3 bases and J by 7 bases, with 17 bases of the junction left unmatched. The CDR3 is 18 amino acids. The V gene's germline CDR1 is SEHNR and CDR2 FQNEAQ (reference sequence). Here the CDR3 DNA reads TGTGCCAGCAGCTTTGTTATCCGTCCGACAGGGGTAGGACAGCCCCAGCATTTT. Protein product: CASSFVIRPTGVGQPQHF.